What follows are 16 T cell receptor beta chains derived from one specimen sequenced in a study of blood T cells in healthy people across ages. For the second PCR, which ran for about 6 to 11 cycles, a sample-barcoded 5' primer and a J-beta primer mix were used. TCRdb processed the 5' RACE reads anew with MiXCR; each CDR3 protein has one entry. The profile covers fewer than 1,200,000 distinct CDR3 sequences, with roughly 24% appearing a single time and approximately 0.75% taken by the ten largest. This sample also appeared in a second study, on T cells of mothers and their children.

Specimen: blood. The receptors originated from a girl between 2 and 10 years old in good health.

This clonotype was counted between two and nine times. The chain carries TRBV12-3 or TRBV12-4 and TRBJ2-5; tentative D call: TRBD2 (6 bases). This CDR3 is built from 15 residues. Trimming removed 5 bases at V and 7 bases at J, with 20 bases between. This CDR3 reads CASSGSGEGGGTQYF. The CDR3 nucleotides are TGTGCCAGCAGTGGGTCGGGAGAGGGAGGAGGGACCCAGTACTTC.

The chain couples TRBV6-5 to TRBJ2-1, with TRBD2 matching over 7 bases. The CDR3 covers 15 residues. The J segment lost 6 bases and the V segment lost 5 bases, leaving 10 bases of the junction unmatched. Germline-derived CDR1 and CDR2 are MNHEY and SVGAGI. The CDR3 protein is CASSPGLEGSNEQFF. In nucleotides, the CDR3 is TGTGCCAGCAGTCCCGGACTAGAGGGATCCAATGAGCAGTTCTTC.

The chain carries TRBV20-1 and TRBJ2-2; 7 positions match TRBD1. V lost 5 bases and J lost 7; bases outside the gene matches: 10. The CDR3 is made up of 14 amino acids. Germline V gene sequence: CDR1 DFQATT, CDR2 SNEGSKA (reference sequence). This CDR3 reads CSADGPGGSGELFF. As DNA, the CDR3 is TGCAGTGCTGATGGCCCAGGGGGAAGCGGGGAGCTGTTTTTT.

The chain uses TRBV6-6 and TRBJ2-4; D not certain. Trimming stripped 5 bases from V and 1 base from J, with 12 bases between. This CDR3 has 15 amino acids. In germline, CDR1 is MNHNY, CDR2 SVGAGI (reference sequence). CDR3 DNA: TGTGCCAGCAGTCCCACAGCCGTGGCCAAAAACATTCAGTACTTC. Its protein is CASSPTAVAKNIQYF.

This clonotype was seen a few times. One end of the junction is discordant with germline, which a read error may explain. The chain links TRBV24-1 to TRBJ2-5, with 7 bases matching TRBD2. The CDR3 is 14 amino acids. In germline, CDR1 is KGHDR, CDR2 SFDVKD. CDR3: CATSDGRGKETQHF. CDR3 in DNA: TGTGCCACCAGTGATGGGAGGGGTAAAGAGACCCAGCACTTC.

In its sample, this clonotype was seen a few times. The chain employs TRBV19 and TRBJ2-5; D not resolved. Trimming stripped 3 bases from V and 5 bases from J, with 13 bases between. This CDR3 region has 14 residues. CDR1 LNHDA and CDR2 SQIVND come from the germline V gene (reference sequence). The CDR3 is CASSISEIGETQYF. The DNA for the CDR3 is TGTGCCAGTAGTATCTCGGAGATTGGGGAGACCCAGTACTTC.

The chain links TRBV20-1 to TRBJ2-3; 13 bases line up with TRBD2. The CDR3 runs 15 residues. Germline-derived CDR1 and CDR2 are DFQATT and SNEGSKA (reference sequence). V shed 6 bases, J shed 4 bases, and the junction held 7 bases outside the gene matches. The CDR3 loop reads CSALAGGPSADTQYF. Here the CDR3 DNA reads TGCAGTGCACTAGCGGGAGGGCCTTCCGCAGATACGCAGTATTTT.

The rearrangement links TRBV3-1 to TRBJ1-1, with D perhaps matching TRBD1 (5 bases). V was shortened by 2 bases and J by 2 bases, with 12 bases between the two germline ends. This CDR3 is built from 15 residues. From germline, CDR1 is LGHDT and CDR2 YNNKEL (reference sequence). The CDR3 coding sequence is TGTGCCAGCAGCCAACAGTCCAGGGCCAACACTGAAGCTTTCTTT. Its translation: CASSQQSRANTEAFF.

V usage is TRBV28 and J usage is TRBJ2-3; D not resolved. There are 14 residues in the CDR3. Trimming shortened V by 6 bases and J by 2 bases, and 12 bases separated the two germline ends. The V gene's germline CDR1 is MDHEN and CDR2 SYDVKM. The CDR3 DNA follows: TGTGCCAGCAGCGGTGGGCCACCCACAGATACGCAGTATTTT. Translation gives CASSGGPPTDTQYF.

The chain joins TRBV18 to TRBJ2-1; D not resolved. Trimming removed 2 bases from V and 0 bases from J, with 8 bases in between. This CDR3 is built from 15 residues. Looked up from germline, CDR1 is KGHSH and CDR2 is LQKENI. As DNA, the CDR3 is TGTGCCAGCTCACCATCTATCAGCTCCTACAATGAGCAGTTCTTC. Amino acid sequence: CASSPSISSYNEQFF.

The gene calls are TRBV25-1 and TRBJ1-2, with 10 bases matching TRBD1. J gave up 3 bases and V 1 base, and 8 bases lay outside the gene matches. CDR3 length: 17 residues. Germline assignment: CDR1 MGHDK and CDR2 SYGVNS. In nucleotides, the CDR3 is TGTGCCAGCAGTGAATCAGGGACAGGGGACTATTACTATGGCTACACCTTC. This encodes CASSESGTGDYYYGYTF.

The V call is TRBV29-1, the J call TRBJ1-2, with a possible D match to TRBD1 (6 bases). Between the trimmed V and J ends, which lost 6 bases and 2 bases, there was a span of 16 bases. The CDR3 contains 14 residues. Germline CDR1 is SQVTM and CDR2 is ANQGSEA. The CDR3 coding sequence is TGCAGCGTCCGACCACAGGGTACCAACTATGGCTACACCTTC. This sequence encodes CSVRPQGTNYGYTF.

This clonotype was seen a few times. The chain links TRBV27 to TRBJ1-5; unclear D gene. CDR3 length equals 14 residues. The V gene's germline CDR1 is MNHEY and CDR2 SMNVEV (reference sequence). Trimming took off 2 bases at V and 4 bases at J, with 9 bases between the two ends. CDR3 sequence: CASSLNGGNQPQHF. The CDR3 DNA sequence: TGTGCCAGCAGTTTAAATGGCGGGAATCAGCCCCAGCATTTT.

This chain links TRBV4-2 with TRBJ2-1; 8 bases match TRBD2. Germline CDR1 and CDR2: LGHNA and YNFKEQ. The CDR3 has 15 amino acids. V was pared by 7 bases and J by 8 bases, with 13 bases of the junction left unmatched. CDR3 coding DNA: TGTGCCAGCATAATGGAAGCGGGAGCACGGGATGAGCAGTTCTTC. Its translation is CASIMEAGARDEQFF.

The chain employs TRBV7-3 and TRBJ2-3; D gene ambiguous. Trimming stripped 0 bases from V and 2 bases from J, with 12 bases between. This CDR3 region has 16 residues. Germline V lookup: CDR1 SGHTA, CDR2 FQGTGA. CDR3 DNA sequence: TGTGCCAGCAGCTTAACCCCCGGTCCCCCCACAGATACGCAGTATTTT. As protein: CASSLTPGPPTDTQYF.

The chain recombines TRBV10-2 with TRBJ2-1, with D hard to call. Trimming removed 2 bases from V and 6 bases from J, with 5 bases in between. CDR1 is WSHSY and CDR2 is SAAADI in the germline V gene. The CDR3 has 12 residues. The CDR3 nucleotides read TGCGCCAGCAGTGAGGGGTCCAATGAGCAGTTCTTC. As protein: CASSEGSNEQFF.